The next 17 T cell receptor beta chains were all read from a single sample in a study. TCRdb reprocessed the RT-PCR reads via MiXCR and lists one record per CDR3 protein. The table lists more than 550,000 distinct CDR3 sequences, approximately 15% of them singletons. The sequenced material came from memory CD4+ T cells from blood. These receptors were obtained from a female donor in good health, serving as a healthy control.

This clonotype appeared many times. This sequence joins TRBV5-1 and TRBJ2-7, with 10 bases matching TRBD2. Germline values: CDR1 SGHRS, CDR2 YFSETQ. The junction had 4 bases not matched to a gene; V was cut back by 1 base and J by 3 bases. CDR3 length equals 15 residues. The CDR3 bases are TGCGCCAGCAGCTTGACCTCTAGCGGGAGCTACGAGCAGTACTTC. Amino acid sequence: CASSLTSSGSYEQYF.

At least ten counts were recorded for this clonotype. The chain recombines TRBV12-3 or TRBV12-4 with TRBJ2-5; D is perhaps TRBD1 (5 bases). Trimming stripped 3 bases from V and 2 bases from J, with 10 bases between. The CDR3 runs to 14 residues. CDR3 sequence (DNA): TGTGCCAGCAGTTTGCAGGGATATCAAGAGACCCAGTACTTC. Its translation: CASSLQGYQETQYF.

In its sample, this clonotype was seen many times. The V and J genes are TRBV12-3 or TRBV12-4 and TRBJ1-2, with 11 bases identical to TRBD1. After removal of 5 bases from V and 6 bases from J, the junction contained 5 bases not matched to a gene. CDR3 length: 14 residues. DNA for the CDR3: TGTGCCAGCAGTAGGACAGGGGGCGCGGATGGCTACACCTTC. Encoded protein: CASSRTGGADGYTF.

The table lists this clonotype with a few counts. The gene calls are TRBV6-1 and TRBJ1-4, with a weak D call TRBD1 (5 bases). The CDR3 has 16 residues. CDR1 and CDR2 from the germline V gene are MNHNS and SASEGT. V was trimmed by 0 bases and J by 0 bases, leaving 8 bases between them. The chain's CDR3 is CASSEAQGATNEKLFF. The DNA of the CDR3 is TGTGCCAGCAGTGAAGCCCAGGGAGCAACTAATGAAAAACTGTTTTTT.

At least ten counts were recorded for this clonotype. The chain combines TRBV29-1 with TRBJ2-3; 12 nucleotides line up with TRBD2. The V gene's germline CDR1 is SQVTM and CDR2 ANQGSEA. The CDR3 has 16 residues. With 4 bases clipped from V and 4 bases from J, the junction kept 9 bases outside the gene matches. The chain's CDR3 is CSVVGLAGLGADTQYF. The CDR3 DNA reads TGCAGCGTTGTTGGACTAGCGGGGTTAGGGGCAGATACGCAGTATTTT.

The chain uses TRBV27 and TRBJ1-1; 11 bases agree with TRBD1. The J segment lost 10 bases and the V segment lost 5 bases, leaving 12 bases of the junction unmatched. CDR3 length equals 15 residues. Per germline, CDR1 MNHEY and CDR2 SMNVEV (reference sequence). As DNA, the CDR3 is TGTGCCAGCAGTCCGACCGGGACAGGGGGATCGGGAGCTTTCTTT. It codes for CASSPTGTGGSGAFF.

J is TRBJ2-7 and V is TRBV7-2, with 8 bases that match TRBD2. Losses at the gene ends were 4 bases for V and 2 bases for J; bases not matched to a gene: 7. This CDR3 has 15 amino acids. Germline V lookup: CDR1 SGHTA, CDR2 FQGNSA. In DNA form, the CDR3 reads TGTGCCAGCAGCTCCTCTAGCGGGCTAACCTACGAGCAGTACTTC. Its protein is CASSSSSGLTYEQYF.

The chain joins TRBV5-1 to TRBJ2-3; D not resolved. The germline gives CDR1 SGHRS, CDR2 YFSETQ. Trimming cost V 0 bases and J 2 bases, with 7 bases left between them. This CDR3 is 14 amino acids long. The CDR3 sequence: CASSLEGITDTQYF. CDR3 nucleotides: TGCGCCAGCAGCTTGGAGGGTATCACAGATACGCAGTATTTT. The full variable domain, in which reference TRBV5-1 and TRBJ2-3 provide the parts outside the CDR3, is KAGVTQTPRYLIKTRGQQVTLSCSPISGHRSVSWYQQTPGQGLQFLFEYFSETQRNKGNFPGRFSGRQFSNSRSEMNVSTLELGDSALYLCASSLEGITDTQYFGPGTRLTVL.

The chain links TRBV19 to TRBJ1-2; 8 bases line up with TRBD1. The CDR3 is made up of 15 amino acids. V gave up 4 bases and J gave up 4 bases; unmatched junction bases: 8. Germline values: CDR1 LNHDA, CDR2 SQIVND (reference sequence). CDR3 sequence reads: CASSKPGGIGYGYTF. Here the CDR3 DNA reads TGTGCCAGTAGTAAACCAGGGGGCATCGGCTATGGCTACACCTTC.

This clonotype was recorded many times. The genes are TRBV9 and TRBJ2-2; 9 bases fit TRBD1. This CDR3 spans 17 amino acids. The trim removed 4 bases at V and 4 bases at J, leaving 11 bases unmatched. Germline-derived CDR1 and CDR2 are SGDLS and YYNGEE. The CDR3: CASSQITGTGPTGELFF. In DNA, the CDR3 is TGTGCCAGCAGCCAAATAACCGGGACAGGGCCCACCGGGGAGCTGTTTTTT.

There are a few counts of this clonotype. V is TRBV28 and J is TRBJ2-1; 9 bases are shared with TRBD1. The length of the CDR3 is 15 residues. V lost 5 bases, J lost 9 bases, and 11 bases stayed unmatched. The V gene's germline CDR1 is MDHEN and CDR2 SYDVKM. The CDR3 DNA reads TGTGCCAGCAGTCTCGTAGGGACAGGGACCATTGAGCAGTTCTTC. Amino acid sequence: CASSLVGTGTIEQFF.

This clonotype has a handful of counts. CDR3 region: CASSGQGLGEAFF. DNA of the CDR3: TGTGCCAGCAGTGGACAGGGTTTGGGTGAAGCTTTCTTT. The rearrangement links TRBV25-1 to TRBJ1-1, with 7 nucleotides matching TRBD1. The CDR3 covers 13 residues. The V segment lost 4 bases and the J segment 7 bases; nucleotides outside the gene matches: 6. The V gene's germline CDR1 is MGHDK and CDR2 SYGVNS.

A few counts support this clonotype. The rearrangement links TRBV6-6 to TRBJ2-7; D remains ambiguous. Germline-derived CDR1 and CDR2 are MNHNY and SVGAGI (reference sequence). The CDR3 loop spans 17 amino acids. The V and J ends lost 6 bases and 4 bases respectively, with 25 bases between them. This CDR3 reads CASRSSGRSHYHYEQYF. The DNA of the CDR3 is TGTGCCAGCAGGTCCTCGGGCAGGTCGCATTACCATTACGAGCAGTACTTC.

The table lists this clonotype with a few counts. This chain uses TRBV28 with TRBJ2-7; maybe TRBD1 (5 bases). Trimming took 6 bases from V and 4 from J, leaving 10 bases between them. The CDR3 sequence is 12 residues long. CDR1 is MDHEN, CDR2 SYDVKM, per germline. The CDR3 sequence: CASRPDRYEQYF. For the CDR3, the DNA is TGTGCCAGCAGACCCGACAGATACGAGCAGTACTTC. Together with reference TRBV28 and TRBJ2-7, the CDR3 gives the full variable domain: DVKVTQSSRYLVKRTGEKVFLECVQDMDHENMFWYRQDPGLGLRLIYFSYDVKMKEKGDIPEGYSVSREKKERFSLILESASTNQTSMYLCASRPDRYEQYFGPGTRLTVT.

V is TRBV5-1 and J is TRBJ2-7; TRBD2 agrees at 7 bases. J gave up 5 bases and V 4 bases, and 6 bases lay outside the gene matches. In germline, CDR1 is SGHRS, CDR2 YFSETQ. CDR3 length equals 13 residues. The CDR3 reads CASSAGLGNEQYF. The CDR3 nucleotides read TGCGCCAGCAGCGCCGGACTAGGCAACGAGCAGTACTTC.

This clonotype was seen more than once but under ten times. The CDR3 loop is CASSRGHRDTGELFF. For the CDR3, the DNA is TGCGCCAGCAGCCGGGGGCATAGGGACACCGGGGAGCTGTTTTTT. V usage is TRBV5-1 and J usage is TRBJ2-2; D possibly matches TRBD1 or TRBD2 (6 bases each). V gave up 4 bases and J gave up 3 bases, with 13 bases separating them. The germline gives CDR1 SGHRS, CDR2 YFSETQ. CDR3 length equals 15 residues. Combining the CDR3 with reference TRBV5-1 and TRBJ2-2 gives the whole variable domain KAGVTQTPRYLIKTRGQQVTLSCSPISGHRSVSWYQQTPGQGLQFLFEYFSETQRNKGNFPGRFSGRQFSNSRSEMNVSTLELGDSALYLCASSRGHRDTGELFFGEGSRLTVL.

Many counts were recorded for this clonotype. V gene TRBV5-1 combines with J gene TRBJ1-2; possibly TRBD1 for D (6 bases). V was pared by 3 bases and J by 4 bases, with 16 bases between. Germline V gene data show CDR1 as SGHRS and CDR2 as YFSETQ. The CDR3 totals 15 residues. DNA for the CDR3: TGCGCCAGCAGCTCGGCGGACAGTTTGCCCTATGGCTACACCTTC. Protein sequence: CASSSADSLPYGYTF. Supplemented by reference TRBV5-1 and TRBJ1-2, the full variable domain reads KAGVTQTPRYLIKTRGQQVTLSCSPISGHRSVSWYQQTPGQGLQFLFEYFSETQRNKGNFPGRFSGRQFSNSRSEMNVSTLELGDSALYLCASSSADSLPYGYTFGSGTRLTVV.